The sequence of this TCR beta chain was determined in a study of HIV-infected patients and healthy controls. Whole-study results and caveats: Compared with healthy controls, HIV-infected patients showed less CDR3 sharing between individuals.

Antiretroviral therapy had run roughly three months, about 14 weeks, before follow-up blood collection. No cell fractionation was done, so the repertoire covers all unsorted peripheral blood T cells. Germline loops: CDR1 KGHDR, CDR2 SFDVKD. CDR3 length: 15 amino acids. V trimming: 5 bases; J trimming: 0 bases; junction bases outside the gene matches: 2. This clonotype was seen at least ten times. Antigen unknown. Alpha and beta constant-region primers primed reverse transcription of about 500 ng RNA. Separate chain-specific third strand synthesis with multiplexing indices produced the alpha and beta libraries. TCRdb processed the 5' RACE reads anew with MiXCR; each CDR3 protein has one entry. The repertoire holds 18,000 or so distinct CDR3 sequences, with approximately 7.7% as singletons.

This sample comprised blood, obtained during antiretroviral therapy. This TCR derives from an adult with HIV infection. The chain employs TRBV24-1 and TRBJ1-1, with 10 bases that match TRBD1. CDR3 residues: CATSVGTGVNTEAFF. The DNA for the CDR3 is TGTGCCACCAGTGTGGGGACAGGGGTGAACACTGAAGCTTTCTTT.